This TCR beta chain originates from a study of post-analysis software for immune sequencing data. Study-wide background: Recorded disease courses covered relapsing-remitting, secondary progressive and progressive-relapsing multiple sclerosis. Some patients had no subtype annotation.

General observations from the study: Strong same-batch co-clustering of samples appeared with F measure clustering. Relative to controls, patients with multiple sclerosis showed significantly lower normalized Chao1 diversity. The five TRBV segments detected at higher frequency in patients than in controls included TRBV5-6, TRBV5-1 and TRBV20-1.

The CDR3 contains 18 residues. Germline assignment: CDR1 SGHRS and CDR2 YFSETQ. Trimming pared 4 bases from V and 2 bases from J, leaving 23 bases between. Regarding this clonotype: The antigen is undetermined.

TCR beta cDNA libraries included unique molecular identifiers. TCRdb called the PCR reads again in MiXCR, with one record for every CDR3 protein. The data show roughly 800,000 distinct CDR3 sequences, roughly 27% seen once. Sequencing was done on a sample of blood. This chain uses TRBV5-1 with TRBJ2-3; D is tentatively TRBD1 or TRBD2 (5 bases each). The TCR comes from a girl aged 5-17 years with multiple sclerosis. The CDR3 DNA follows: TGCGCCAGCAGCCCCTCCGGGACCACGAGGGGCCTCACAGATACGCAGTATTTT. It yields the protein CASSPSGTTRGLTDTQYF.